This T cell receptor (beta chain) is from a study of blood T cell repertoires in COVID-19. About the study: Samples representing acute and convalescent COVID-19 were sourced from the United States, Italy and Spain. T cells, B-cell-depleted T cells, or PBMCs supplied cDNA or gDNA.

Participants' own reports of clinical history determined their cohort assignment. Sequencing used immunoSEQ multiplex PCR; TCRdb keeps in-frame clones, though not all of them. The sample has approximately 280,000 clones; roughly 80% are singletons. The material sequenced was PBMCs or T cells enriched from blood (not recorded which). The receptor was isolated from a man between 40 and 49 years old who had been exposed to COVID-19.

The CDR3 loop reads CATSMGADQPQHF. The CDR3 coding sequence is TGTGCCACTTCAATGGGAGCGGATCAGCCCCAGCATTTT. The chain combines TRBV6-5 with TRBJ1-5; D gene uncertain. Germline V lookup: CDR1 MNHEY, CDR2 SVGAGI. The CDR3 spans 13 residues. Trimming stripped 10 bases from V and 5 bases from J, with 15 bases between.